Listed here is a single T cell receptor beta chain. Its specificity is not known. The junction had 10 bases not matched to a gene; V was cut back by 10 bases and J by 3 bases. Germline loops: CDR1 MNHEY, CDR2 SVGAGI. The CDR3 has 14 residues. A second PCR, run for 7 to 11 cycles, used a sample-barcoded 5' primer plus a J-beta primer mix. TCRdb ran MiXCR on the 5' RACE reads and lists one entry per CDR3 protein. The profile shows 800,000 to 950,000 distinct CDR3 sequences, under 40% of them singletons. These data are taken from a study of blood T cells in healthy people across ages. The study's findings and limits: Naive and antigen-experienced cells were not separated, limiting conclusive comparison.

The chain recombines TRBV6-5 with TRBJ2-7; 9 bases fit TRBD1. The clonotype was recovered from a man aged 18-30 years in good health. Sequenced: blood. The CDR3 DNA follows: TGTGCCACCGGACGGACAGGGGATCACTACGAGCAGTACTTC. This encodes CATGRTGDHYEQYF.